One and the same sample provided the 10 T cell receptor beta chains below, sequenced in a study of cytomegalovirus exposure and HLA in healthy donors. The primer mix had 60 Vbeta and 13 Jbeta primers. Clones were read by immunoSEQ multiplex PCR, and TCRdb kept only the in-frame ones, dropping some. The table includes approximately 150,000 clones, approximately 80% detected once. What was sequenced was PBMCs. Every receptor here comes from a woman between 55 and 75 years old in good health and CMV-seronegative.

Details on this clone: Sequence at one end of the junction differs from germline and may be a read error. This chain joins TRBV7-9 and TRBJ1-6; no clear D. There are 16 residues in the CDR3. Germline V lookup: CDR1 SEHNR, CDR2 FQNEAQ (reference sequence). The chain's CDR3 is CSSSFDWSSYNSPLHF. In nucleotides, the CDR3 is TGTTCCAGCAGCTTTGACTGGAGCTCCTATAATTCACCCCTCCACTTT.

The CDR3 here is CASSRESYEQYF. CDR3 DNA: TGTGCCAGCAGTCGGGAGTCCTACGAGCAGTACTTC. This chain connects TRBV2 to TRBJ2-7; possible D gene TRBD2, 6 bases. V lost 5 bases to trimming and J lost 1 base, with 6 bases between them. Germline V gives CDR1 SNHLY, CDR2 FYNNEI. This CDR3 is built from 12 residues.

This clone was counted a few times. CDR3 in DNA: TGTGCCAGCAGGTCGCAGGGGCCGGCGGATACGCAGTATTTT. Amino acids: CASRSQGPADTQYF. The chain carries TRBV28 and TRBJ2-3; D may be TRBD1 (6 bases). The CDR3 is made up of 14 amino acids. With 6 bases removed from V and 6 bases from J, the gap between germline ends came to 16 bases. Germline CDR1 is MDHEN and CDR2 is SYDVKM.

This clone is a singleton in its sample. This sequence joins TRBV28 and TRBJ1-2; 8 nucleotides agree with TRBD1. CDR3 length: 16 residues. V shed 3 bases and J 2 bases; nucleotides not matched to a gene: 8. The germline CDR1 and CDR2 sequences are MDHEN and SYDVKM. CDR3 region: CASSFPDRGLNYGYTF. CDR3 bases: TGTGCCAGCAGTTTCCCTGACAGGGGACTCAACTATGGCTACACCTTC.

The V call is TRBV5-1, the J call TRBJ1-4, with 7 bases matching TRBD1. Trimming removed 0 bases from V and 7 bases from J; junction bases left unmatched: 12. The germline V gene has CDR1 SGHRS and CDR2 YFSETQ. CDR3 length equals 17 residues. DNA of the CDR3: TGCGCCAGCAGCTTGGACCGACAGGGTAGAGGGAGTGAAAAACTGTTTTTT. Its protein product is CASSLDRQGRGSEKLFF.

V gene TRBV7-9 combines with J gene TRBJ2-7; maybe TRBD2 (5 bases). The V and J ends lost 4 bases and 2 bases respectively, with 6 bases between them. This CDR3 contains 12 residues. Germline CDR1 reads SEHNR; CDR2 reads FQNEAQ (reference sequence). The CDR3 DNA follows: TGTGCCAGCAGCTCCGGGGCCTACGAGCAGTACTTC. Protein: CASSSGAYEQYF.

CDR3 bases: TGTGCCAGCAGTCTCGGGTACGCAGCTAACTATGGCTACACCTTC. This codes for CASSLGYAANYGYTF. This chain uses TRBV28 with TRBJ1-2, with D unclear. V was shortened by 5 bases and J by 0 bases, with 13 bases between the two germline ends. CDR1 and CDR2 (germline): MDHEN, SYDVKM. This CDR3 region has 15 residues.

V gene TRBV11-2 combines with J gene TRBJ2-5; 8 bases are shared with TRBD2. Germline V gives CDR1 SGHAT, CDR2 FQNNGV. The CDR3 sequence is 13 residues long. Here the CDR3 DNA reads TGTTCGACGGGGGGGCGGGGTTGGGAGACCCAGTACTTC. This gives the protein CSTGGRGWETQYF.

V is TRBV19 and J is TRBJ1-1; D ambiguous. The CDR3 is 12 amino acids. Per germline, CDR1 LNHDA and CDR2 SQIVND (reference sequence). The V gene lost 8 bases and the J gene lost 5 bases, with 12 bases spanning the gap. The CDR3 here is CASRPWETEAFF. CDR3 bases: TGTGCCAGTCGCCCCTGGGAGACTGAAGCTTTCTTT.

The genes are TRBV27 and TRBJ2-1; D gene uncertain. The CDR3 spans 16 residues. In germline, CDR1 is MNHEY, CDR2 SMNVEV (reference sequence). V shed 6 bases and J shed 5 bases, with 20 bases lying between them. The CDR3 DNA reads as TGTGCCAGCAGCCACGACCCTAGAGTTACGAACAATGAGCAGTTCTTC. It specifies CASSHDPRVTNNEQFF.